This T cell receptor (beta chain) was observed in a study of blood T cell repertoires in COVID-19. This CDR3 comprises 16 residues. V lost 3 bases, J lost 3 bases, and 18 bases lay in between. CDR1 is GTSNPN and CDR2 is SVGIG in the germline V gene (reference sequence). The assay was immunoSEQ multiplex PCR, and TCRdb's table has in-frame clones only and misses some. This table has about 170,000 clones, less than 85% appearing once. The receptor was isolated from a human donor with acute or convalescent COVID-19. The donor label of this sample is uncertain. Sequencing was done on a sample of peripheral blood. The rearrangement uses TRBV30 and TRBJ1-3, with D unclear. CDR3 coding DNA: TGTGCCTGGAGCCCATTTGGGCGATCTATTGGAAACACCATATATTTT. Its translation: CAWSPFGRSIGNTIYF.